The next 29 T cell receptor beta chains were all read from a single sample in a study of T-cell reconstitution after alpha-beta-depleted transplantation in children. Preparation of the TCRbeta library used unique molecular identifiers. MiXCR was run by TCRdb on the PCR reads, yielding one entry per CDR3 protein. The profile covers fewer than 1 million distinct CDR3 sequences, with roughly 16% appearing a single time and 5% taken by the ten largest. Here the sequenced sample was PBMCs, mostly from graft donor cells, taken 360 days after TCRalphabeta/CD19-depleted stem cell transplant. These TCRs come from a male patient under 18 who had a stem cell transplant for acute lymphoblastic leukemia, so the T cells may come from the graft donor.

This CDR3 reads CASSLRVVLARDYNEQFF. CDR3 nucleotide sequence: TGTGCCAGCAGCCTAAGGGTAGTCCTAGCGAGAGATTACAATGAGCAGTTCTTC. The V gene is TRBV7-3, the J gene TRBJ2-1, with a weak D call TRBD2 (6 bases). The CDR3 sequence is 18 residues long. With 5 bases removed from V and 4 bases from J, the gap between germline ends came to 24 bases. The germline V gene encodes CDR1 SGHTA and CDR2 FQGTGA.

The chain employs TRBV20-1 and TRBJ2-3, with D hard to call. The germline CDR1 and CDR2 sequences are DFQATT and SNEGSKA (reference sequence). This CDR3 region has 16 residues. Trimming cost V 5 bases and J 2 bases, with 20 bases left between them. CDR3 region: CSAPDRGATITDTQYF. CDR3 bases: TGCAGTGCTCCAGACCGCGGAGCTACGATCACAGATACGCAGTATTTT.

The chain combines TRBV21-1 with TRBJ2-1; the tabulated D call, TRBD1, remains unverified against the DNA. TRBV21-1 is assigned pseudogene status. CDR3 length equals 14 residues. The CDR3 loop reads CASSIAGCHNEQFF. Written as DNA, the CDR3 is TGTGCCAGCAGCATCGCCGGGTGTCACAATGAGCAGTTCTTC.

This clonotype was found a few times. This rearrangement joins TRBV29-1 to TRBJ2-3; D unresolved. Germline values: CDR1 SQVTM, CDR2 ANQGSEA. The V gene lost 4 bases and the J gene lost 4 bases, with 6 bases spanning the gap. This CDR3 region has 11 residues. CDR3 DNA: TGCAGCGTTGCGACGGCAGATACGCAGTATTTT. Translation gives CSVATADTQYF.

This clonotype was observed a handful of times. V gene TRBV5-1 combines with J gene TRBJ2-1; maybe TRBD2 (5 bases). Germline V CDR1 and CDR2: SGHRS, YFSETQ. This CDR3 region has 17 residues. Trimming took 0 bases from V and 0 from J, leaving 13 bases between them. CDR3 residues: CASSLALTTFSYNEQFF. The CDR3 bases are TGCGCCAGCAGCTTGGCCTTGACTACCTTCTCCTACAATGAGCAGTTCTTC.

This clonotype has ten or more counts. The chain links TRBV13 to TRBJ2-2, with a possible D match to TRBD2 (5 bases). CDR1 PRHDT and CDR2 FYEKMQ come from the germline V gene (reference sequence). Trimming shortened V by 1 base and J by 3 bases, and 6 bases separated the two germline ends. The CDR3 has 14 residues. The CDR3 DNA reads TGTGCCAGCAGCTTAGAGAGGGACACCGGGGAGCTGTTTTTT. Protein sequence: CASSLERDTGELFF.

The V call is TRBV4-1, the J call TRBJ1-5; tentatively, D is TRBD1 (6 bases). Looked up from germline, CDR1 is MGHRA and CDR2 is YSYEKL. V dropped 6 bases and J dropped 3 bases, with 12 bases sitting between them. The CDR3 contains 14 residues. This CDR3 reads CASRARGINQPQHF. The CDR3, as DNA: TGCGCCAGCAGGGCCAGGGGCATCAATCAGCCCCAGCATTTT.

There are a few counts of this clonotype. The rearrangement uses TRBV9 and TRBJ2-7; tentatively, D is TRBD2 (5 bases). This CDR3 is 15 amino acids long. V was pared by 3 bases and J by 3 bases, with 16 bases between. The V gene's germline CDR1 is SGDLS and CDR2 YYNGEE. The CDR3 loop is CASSATGRVGYEQYF. The CDR3 nucleotides read TGTGCCAGCAGCGCCACTGGGAGAGTAGGCTACGAGCAGTACTTC.

The rearrangement links TRBV5-1 to TRBJ2-5, with 9 bases that match TRBD2. V was clipped by 3 bases and J by 2 bases; unmatched bases: 8. CDR3 size: 16 residues. Looked up from germline, CDR1 is SGHRS and CDR2 is YFSETQ. CDR3 amino acids: CASSSRGSGSQETQYF. Written as DNA, the CDR3 is TGCGCCAGCAGCTCGAGGGGTAGCGGGAGTCAAGAGACCCAGTACTTC.

This clonotype appeared a few times. J is TRBJ2-1 and V is TRBV20-1, with 10 positions matching TRBD2. Germline values: CDR1 DFQATT, CDR2 SNEGSKA (reference sequence). The length of the CDR3 is 15 residues. V was clipped by 2 bases and J by 3 bases; unmatched bases: 4. Here the CDR3 reads CSARLAGAGYNEQFF. CDR3 coding DNA: TGCAGTGCTAGACTAGCGGGAGCAGGCTACAATGAGCAGTTCTTC.

In DNA, the CDR3 is TGTGCCAGCAGCGTACGGCAGGCCGCCGATACGCAGTATTTT. Residues: CASSVRQAADTQYF. The J gene is TRBJ2-3, the V gene TRBV9; D call uncertain. The CDR3 loop spans 14 amino acids. Germline CDR1 reads SGDLS; CDR2 reads YYNGEE. V lost 1 base, J lost 6 bases, and 12 bases lay in between.

This sequence joins TRBV3-1 and TRBJ2-5; D gene ambiguous. Per the germline V gene, CDR1 is LGHDT and CDR2 is YNNKEL (reference sequence). V was cut by 4 bases and J by 5 bases, with 17 bases left in between. This CDR3 is built from 15 residues. CDR3 nucleotide sequence: TGTGCCAGCAGCCCTCTGGCGAAAATCCGGGAGACCCAGTACTTC. Protein: CASSPLAKIRETQYF.

Only a few counts were recorded for this clonotype. V is TRBV12-3 or TRBV12-4 and J is TRBJ2-3; 8 nucleotides agree with TRBD1. This CDR3 has 14 amino acids. V lost 6 bases to trimming and J lost 2 bases; unmatched junction nucleotides: 4. CDR3 region: CASRGQVSTDTQYF. CDR3 DNA: TGTGCCAGCAGGGGACAGGTATCCACAGATACGCAGTATTTT.

This chain joins TRBV30 and TRBJ1-2, with TRBD1 matching over 7 bases. CDR1 is GTSNPN, CDR2 SVGIG, per germline (reference sequence). Trimming at V came to 2 bases and at J to 8 bases, leaving 11 bases not matched to a gene. The CDR3 totals 14 residues. The chain's CDR3 is CAWSTEDREGGYTF. The CDR3 region has the DNA TGTGCCTGGAGTACTGAAGACAGGGAAGGAGGCTACACCTTC.

This clonotype was counted many times. V and J are TRBV6-5 and TRBJ1-3; D might be TRBD1 (6 bases). V gave up 3 bases and J gave up 0 bases, with 18 bases separating them. The CDR3 runs to 18 residues. Per germline, CDR1 MNHEY and CDR2 SVGAGI. The CDR3 loop reads CASSYYPTGLSSGNTIYF. The CDR3 bases are TGTGCCAGCAGTTATTACCCGACAGGCCTCAGCTCTGGAAACACCATATATTTT.

This clonotype was seen more than once but under ten times. The chain uses TRBV5-1 and TRBJ1-1; D is possibly TRBD1 (5 bases). The V gene lost 4 bases and the J gene lost 4 bases, with 14 bases spanning the gap. CDR3 length equals 14 residues. The germline V gene has CDR1 SGHRS and CDR2 YFSETQ. The CDR3 protein is CASSLGPEGTEAFF. In nucleotides, the CDR3 is TGCGCCAGCAGCCTGGGGCCAGAAGGCACTGAAGCTTTCTTT.

This clonotype has more than one count but fewer than ten. The CDR3 DNA sequence: TGTGCCAGCAGCTTAGCGCAGGGGAGCGCTGAAGCTTTCTTT. Protein: CASSLAQGSAEAFF. The gene calls are TRBV7-9 and TRBJ1-1, with D tentatively TRBD1 (6 bases). CDR1 and CDR2 (germline): SEHNR, FQNEAQ (reference sequence). Deletions cut 0 bases from V and 6 bases from J, with 11 bases between. The CDR3 contains 14 residues.

This clonotype turned up a few times. V gene TRBV9 combines with J gene TRBJ2-6; D may be TRBD1 (5 bases). V was pared by 2 bases and J by 5 bases, with 11 bases between. The germline gives CDR1 SGDLS, CDR2 YYNGEE. The CDR3 loop spans 15 amino acids. The CDR3 coding sequence is TGTGCCAGCAGCGTCGACAGAGCCTGGGCCAACGTCCTGACTTTC. It is translated as CASSVDRAWANVLTF.

The chain joins TRBV6-1 to TRBJ2-1, with D tentatively TRBD2 (6 bases). V lost 6 bases, J lost 4 bases, and 13 bases lay in between. The CDR3 length is 14 residues. Germline V lookup: CDR1 MNHNS, CDR2 SASEGT. The CDR3 coding sequence is TGTGCCAGCAGCCGACGGGGGTTGTACAATGAGCAGTTCTTC. Translated, it gives CASSRRGLYNEQFF.

The chain combines TRBV2 with TRBJ2-3, with a weak D call TRBD2 (5 bases). This CDR3 has 16 amino acids. Trimming shortened V by 5 bases and J by 2 bases, and 17 bases separated the two germline ends. Germline loops: CDR1 SNHLY, CDR2 FYNNEI. The chain's CDR3 is CASSLYSVGATDTQYF. CDR3 coding DNA: TGTGCCAGCAGTCTATATTCCGTGGGAGCCACAGATACGCAGTATTTT.

This clonotype was seen just once. CDR3 in DNA: TGTGCCAGCAGTTACACCGGGCGGGCTTACCGCACAGATACGCAGTATTTT. Its translation is CASSYTGRAYRTDTQYF. The chain links TRBV6-5 to TRBJ2-3; maybe TRBD2 (5 bases). The length of the CDR3 is 17 residues. From germline, CDR1 is MNHEY and CDR2 SVGAGI. Trimming removed 2 bases from V and 1 base from J, with 16 bases in between.

V and J are TRBV4-1 and TRBJ1-1; D unclear. The V end was cut by 6 bases, the J end by 3 bases, with 17 bases between. Germline V lookup: CDR1 MGHRA, CDR2 YSYEKL. CDR3 size: 15 residues. The DNA of the CDR3 is TGCGCCAGCAGGCGGACGGGTCTCGGGGACACTGAAGCTTTCTTT. Translating it yields CASRRTGLGDTEAFF.

This clonotype was seen more than once but under ten times. The chain combines TRBV29-1 with TRBJ1-2; tentatively, D is TRBD1 (5 bases). The CDR3 is made up of 13 amino acids. V was clipped by 7 bases and J by 1 base, with 13 bases between them. Germline V gene sequence: CDR1 SQVTM, CDR2 ANQGSEA. In DNA, the CDR3 is TGCAGCGCCCGGGACCCCTATAACTATGGCTACACCTTC. Protein: CSARDPYNYGYTF.

This clonotype occurred a few times. The CDR3 region is CASGRLAANTGELFF. In DNA form, the CDR3 reads TGCGCCAGCGGCCGCCTGGCGGCGAACACCGGGGAGCTGTTTTTT. The gene calls are TRBV5-1 and TRBJ2-2; D remains unclear. The CDR3 has 15 residues. V shed 7 bases and J shed 0 bases, with 13 bases lying between them. Looked up from germline, CDR1 is SGHRS and CDR2 is YFSETQ.

The chain joins TRBV12-3 or TRBV12-4 to TRBJ1-2; D is ambiguous. Trimming pared 2 bases from V and 4 bases from J, leaving 11 bases between. The CDR3 runs 14 residues. The CDR3 protein is CASSLQTPPYGYTF. The CDR3 nucleotides read TGTGCCAGCAGTTTACAAACCCCCCCCTATGGCTACACCTTC.

A few counts support this clonotype. The chain combines TRBV2 with TRBJ2-7; TRBD2 matches at 10 bases. V trimming: 5 bases; J trimming: 4 bases; junction bases outside the gene matches: 8. Germline assignment: CDR1 SNHLY and CDR2 FYNNEI. CDR3 length equals 15 residues. The CDR3 DNA sequence: TGTGCCAGCAGTCGGAGCGGGAGGGTCTCATACGAGCAGTACTTC. Translating it yields CASSRSGRVSYEQYF.

V and J are TRBV20-1 and TRBJ2-7, with TRBD2 matching over 7 bases. The junction had 9 bases not matched to a gene; V was cut back by 4 bases and J by 0 bases. CDR3 length equals 15 residues. Germline V gene sequence: CDR1 DFQATT, CDR2 SNEGSKA (reference sequence). This CDR3 is CSAIRRGGYSYEQYF. The CDR3 coding sequence is TGCAGTGCTATCCGACGGGGAGGGTACTCCTACGAGCAGTACTTC.

V and J are TRBV11-2 and TRBJ1-1, with TRBD1 identical over 8 bases. With V trimmed by 5 bases and J by 12 bases, 8 bases remained unmatched. This CDR3 has 12 residues. Looked up from germline, CDR1 is SGHAT and CDR2 is FQNNGV. Here the CDR3 DNA reads TGTGCCAGCAGCGCGGACAGGGTGACATCTTTCTTT. This encodes CASSADRVTSFF. The entire variable domain, with the rest obtained from reference TRBV11-2 and TRBJ1-1, is as follows: EAGVAQSPRYKIIEKRQSVAFWCNPISGHATLYWYQQILGQGPKLLIQFQNNGVVDDSQLPKDRFSAERLKGVDSTLKIQPAKLEDSAVYLCASSADRVTSFFGQGTRLTVV.

In this sample, this clonotype turned up a few times. The chain recombines TRBV25-1 with TRBJ2-5, with 7 bases lining up with TRBD1. Germline V gives CDR1 MGHDK, CDR2 SYGVNS. V gave up 5 bases and J gave up 2 bases; unmatched junction bases: 2. The CDR3 covers 13 residues. CDR3 region: CASSIQGQETQYF. The CDR3 DNA follows: TGTGCCAGCAGTATACAGGGGCAAGAGACCCAGTACTTC.